The 31 T cell receptor beta chains reported below all come from one sample, sequenced in a study of blood T cell repertoires in COVID-19. Measured with immunoSEQ multiplex PCR; TCRdb has only the in-frame clones, and not every one. Found here are about 72,000 clones, around 76% of them singletons; the top ten hold roughly a sixth. The sequencing input was peripheral blood. These receptors all stem from a human donor in a cohort sampled during active COVID-19.

The chain carries TRBV2 and TRBJ1-2; D is ambiguous. CDR1 SNHLY and CDR2 FYNNEI come from the germline V gene. Trimming removed 10 bases from V and 6 bases from J, with 15 bases in between. This CDR3 is 12 amino acids long. CDR3 in DNA: TGTGCCACTAGACCAGAGACTGATGGCTACACCTTC. Protein product: CATRPETDGYTF.

The chain has TRBV30 and TRBJ1-1, with D possibly TRBD1 on 6 matching bases. V shed 0 bases and J shed 0 bases, with 14 bases lying between them. Germline loops: CDR1 GTSNPN, CDR2 SVGIG (reference sequence). This CDR3 spans 16 amino acids. The CDR3 sequence: CAWSVPWTAVNTEAFF. The CDR3 DNA is TGTGCCTGGAGTGTACCTTGGACAGCGGTGAACACTGAAGCTTTCTTT.

This chain uses TRBV7-9 with TRBJ2-7; a possible D gene is TRBD1 (5 bases). The germline CDR1 and CDR2 sequences are SEHNR and FQNEAQ (reference sequence). V was shortened by 5 bases and J by 7 bases, with 15 bases between the two germline ends. CDR3 length equals 13 residues. CDR3: CASSPKGPFEQYF. As DNA, the CDR3 is TGTGCCAGCAGCCCAAAGGGGCCTTTTGAGCAGTACTTC.

The rearrangement joins TRBV27 to TRBJ2-5, with TRBD2 identical over 12 bases. Germline CDR1 is MNHEY and CDR2 is SMNVEV (reference sequence). CDR3 length equals 15 residues. J gave up 4 bases and V 6 bases, and 6 bases lay outside the gene matches. In nucleotides, the CDR3 is TGTGCCAGCAGCCTAGCGGGGGGGCCTTTAGAGACCCAGTACTTC. This sequence encodes CASSLAGGPLETQYF.

The chain is built from TRBV4-3 and TRBJ2-5, with TRBD2 matching over 8 bases. Trimming removed 6 bases from V and 7 bases from J; junction bases left unmatched: 7. The CDR3 sequence is 13 residues long. CDR1 and CDR2 (germline): LGHNA, YSLEER. CDR3 sequence (DNA): TGCGCCAGCAGTTTTGGACGGGGGGGGACCCAGTACTTC. As protein: CASSFGRGGTQYF.

This clone was detected once. The chain couples TRBV20-1 to TRBJ2-7, with D possibly matching TRBD1 (6 bases). Germline CDR1 is DFQATT and CDR2 is SNEGSKA (reference sequence). The V gene lost 3 bases and the J gene lost 4 bases, with 16 bases spanning the gap. CDR3 length: 14 amino acids. CDR3 protein: CSASRRGGQYEQYF. CDR3 coding DNA: TGCAGTGCTAGTCGCAGGGGTGGGCAATACGAGCAGTACTTC.

This clone was counted a single time. The rearrangement links TRBV5-1 to TRBJ2-5; 10 nucleotides line up with TRBD1. This CDR3 is 16 amino acids long. V shed 4 bases and J 5 bases; nucleotides not matched to a gene: 11. Germline V gene sequence: CDR1 SGHRS, CDR2 YFSETQ. CDR3 DNA sequence: TGCGCCAGCAGCAGCACCGGGACAGGGGAGAGTGAGACCCAGTACTTC. This encodes CASSSTGTGESETQYF.

The J gene is TRBJ1-6, the V gene TRBV7-2; a possible D gene is TRBD1 (5 bases). Trimming pared 4 bases from V and 9 bases from J, leaving 7 bases between. The germline V gene has CDR1 SGHTA and CDR2 FQGNSA. The CDR3 runs 12 residues. The chain's CDR3 is CASSSRGSPLHF. CDR3 in DNA: TGTGCCAGCAGCTCAAGGGGTTCACCCCTCCACTTT.

This sequence joins TRBV9 and TRBJ1-2, with 8 bases lining up with TRBD1. V was pared by 5 bases and J by 5 bases, with 8 bases of the junction left unmatched. CDR1 SGDLS and CDR2 YYNGEE come from the germline V gene. The CDR3 spans 14 residues. The CDR3 DNA is TGTGCCAGCAGTTCATTTCAGGGGGCGTATGGCTACACCTTC. It is translated as CASSSFQGAYGYTF.

This chain connects TRBV27 to TRBJ2-7, with TRBD1 matching over 11 bases. Germline V CDR1 and CDR2: MNHEY, SMNVEV (reference sequence). There are 14 residues in the CDR3. Trimming took 5 bases from V and 2 from J; bases not matched to a gene: 2. CDR3 loop: CASSPGQGAYEQYF. CDR3 nucleotides: TGTGCCAGCAGTCCGGGACAGGGGGCCTACGAGCAGTACTTC.

This chain uses TRBV6-1 with TRBJ1-4; possibly TRBD1 for D (6 bases). The CDR3 spans 15 residues. Per germline, CDR1 MNHNS and CDR2 SASEGT. The ends were cut back, 1 base at V and 1 base at J, with 7 bases in the middle. The CDR3 reads CASSEVTGTNEKLFF. The CDR3 region has the DNA TGTGCCAGCAGTGAAGTGACAGGAACTAATGAAAAACTGTTTTTT.

The V gene is TRBV30, the J gene TRBJ2-5; 14 positions agree with TRBD2. V lost 5 bases and J lost 5; bases outside the gene matches: 4. CDR1 and CDR2 (germline): GTSNPN, SVGIG (reference sequence). The CDR3 sequence is 14 residues long. The CDR3 protein is CAWGGTSGGETQYF. In nucleotides, the CDR3 is TGTGCCTGGGGAGGGACTAGCGGGGGTGAGACCCAGTACTTC. The full variable domain, with the rest looked up from reference TRBV30 and TRBJ2-5, is SQTIHQWPATLVQPVGSPLSLECTVEGTSNPNLYWYRQAAGRGLQLLFYSVGIGQISSEVPQNLSASRPQDRQFILSSKKLLLSDSGFYLCAWGGTSGGETQYFGPGTRLLVL.

This chain links TRBV18 with TRBJ1-4, with 8 positions matching TRBD1. There are 14 residues in the CDR3. Germline V gives CDR1 KGHSH, CDR2 LQKENI. V dropped 1 base and J dropped 7; count of bases not matched to a gene: 2. The CDR3 is CASSPLQGAEKLFF. CDR3 in DNA: TGTGCCAGCTCACCACTCCAGGGGGCTGAAAAACTGTTTTTT.

J is TRBJ1-1 and V is TRBV9, with 9 bases lining up with TRBD1. The CDR3 is made up of 15 amino acids. J was trimmed by 1 base and V by 2 bases; bases with no gene match: 3. Germline lookup yields CDR1 SGDLS and CDR2 YYNGEE. For the CDR3, the DNA is TGTGCCAGCAGCGTTCTGACAGGGGGGAACACTGAAGCTTTCTTT. This translates into CASSVLTGGNTEAFF.

The rearrangement uses TRBV30 and TRBJ2-7, with TRBD1 matching 7 bases. Per germline, CDR1 GTSNPN and CDR2 SVGIG (reference sequence). The CDR3 has 15 residues. Trimming removed 1 base from V and 2 bases from J; junction bases left unmatched: 8. Here the CDR3 DNA reads TGTGCCTGGAGTGCAACCGGGACAGCCGCCTACGAGCAGTACTTC. Its protein is CAWSATGTAAYEQYF.

This clone is a singleton in its sample. J is TRBJ1-5 and V is TRBV4-2; TRBD1 might be the D (5 bases). Germline CDR1 LGHNA, CDR2 YNFKEQ. CDR3 length equals 17 residues. The V and J ends lost 5 bases and 1 base respectively, with 18 bases between them. The CDR3 loop reads CASSDTYPGGSNQPQHF. The DNA of the CDR3 is TGTGCCAGCAGCGATACTTACCCCGGGGGGAGCAATCAGCCCCAGCATTTT.

This rearrangement joins TRBV4-2 to TRBJ1-5; TRBD1 matches 9 bases. The CDR3 has 16 residues. Germline V gives CDR1 LGHNA, CDR2 YNFKEQ. Trimming cost V 6 bases and J 4 bases; bases outside gene matches: 10. CDR3 DNA sequence: TGTGCCAGCAGGCCCGGGGGGGACAGGGAGAATCAGCCCCAGCATTTT. Its translation: CASRPGGDRENQPQHF.

CDR3 amino acids: CASSDSRQGIRGYTF. The CDR3 DNA reads TGTGCCAGCAGTGATTCGAGACAGGGAATCAGGGGCTACACCTTC. The chain has TRBV6-6 and TRBJ1-2, with 7 bases that match TRBD1. The V gene end was trimmed by 5 bases and the J gene end by 8 bases; junction bases not matched to a gene: 14. The length of the CDR3 is 15 residues. Germline V gives CDR1 MNHNY, CDR2 SVGAGI (reference sequence).

J is TRBJ1-2 and V is TRBV5-6; TRBD1 matches 10 bases. This CDR3 has 17 residues. The V gene end was trimmed by 3 bases and the J gene end by 2 bases; junction bases not matched to a gene: 10. CDR1 and CDR2 from the germline V gene are SGHDT and YYEEEE. DNA of the CDR3: TGTGCCAGCAGCTCTTCCGGGACAGGGGTGATAAACTATGGCTACACCTTC. Translating gives CASSSSGTGVINYGYTF.

This chain connects TRBV30 to TRBJ1-1, with D possibly matching TRBD1 (5 bases). The V gene's germline CDR1 is GTSNPN and CDR2 SVGIG (reference sequence). This CDR3 comprises 13 residues. The V and J ends lost 0 bases and 4 bases respectively, with 9 bases between them. The CDR3 region has the DNA TGTGCCTGGAGTGTACTGGGGGGCACTGAAGCTTTCTTT. Protein: CAWSVLGGTEAFF.

The chain is built from TRBV6-5 and TRBJ1-2; 8 nucleotides match TRBD1. The germline gives CDR1 MNHEY, CDR2 SVGAGI. The CDR3 is 14 amino acids. The junction had 7 bases not matched to a gene; V was cut back by 6 bases and J by 4 bases. The CDR3: CASRPDRGPYGYTF. CDR3 nucleotides: TGTGCCAGCAGGCCAGACAGGGGCCCCTATGGCTACACCTTC.

The V and J genes are TRBV27 and TRBJ2-2; the match to TRBD2 covers 8 bases. Germline V CDR1 and CDR2: MNHEY, SMNVEV (reference sequence). This CDR3 spans 15 amino acids. V was pared by 7 bases and J by 11 bases, with 15 bases of the junction left unmatched. The CDR3 bases are TGTGCCAGCAACAAGCGGGGGCCTACCGGGGAAGAGCTGTTTTTT. As protein: CASNKRGPTGEELFF.

This chain joins TRBV5-1 and TRBJ2-1; maybe TRBD1 (5 bases). The CDR3 spans 12 residues. Deletions cut 1 base from V and 6 bases from J, with 5 bases between. The germline CDR1 and CDR2 sequences are SGHRS and YFSETQ. For the CDR3, the DNA is TGCGCCAGCAGCTTGCAGGGCAATGAGCAGTTCTTC. Its protein is CASSLQGNEQFF.

This chain uses TRBV5-1 with TRBJ2-7; tentatively, D is TRBD1 (7 bases). The CDR3 spans 15 residues. Deletions cut 0 bases from V and 4 bases from J, with 14 bases between. From germline, CDR1 is SGHRS and CDR2 YFSETQ. CDR3 DNA sequence: TGCGCCAGCAGCTTGGGAGGGCAGGGGGGTTACGAGCAGTACTTC. This codes for CASSLGGQGGYEQYF.

The chain recombines TRBV5-1 with TRBJ1-1; possible D gene TRBD1, 6 bases. The germline gives CDR1 SGHRS, CDR2 YFSETQ. The CDR3 consists of 14 residues. Trimming shortened V by 5 bases and J by 1 base, and 12 bases separated the two germline ends. The DNA for the CDR3 is TGCGCCAGCAGTTCAACAGGGCCGAACACTGAAGCTTTCTTT. Amino acid sequence: CASSSTGPNTEAFF.

This sequence joins TRBV15 and TRBJ2-1, with 7 bases aligning to TRBD1. The CDR3 extends over 16 amino acids. The germline V gene has CDR1 LNHNV and CDR2 YYDKDF (reference sequence). Trimming removed 0 bases from V and 3 bases from J; junction bases left unmatched: 5. This chain's CDR3 is CATSRDQQGYYNEQFF. For the CDR3, the DNA is TGTGCCACCAGCAGAGATCAACAGGGGTACTACAATGAGCAGTTCTTC.

The chain employs TRBV18 and TRBJ2-7; 7 bases are a match to TRBD1. Looked up from germline, CDR1 is KGHSH and CDR2 is LQKENI. The V and J ends lost 1 base and 5 bases, in that order; junction bases with no gene match: 8. The CDR3 runs to 15 residues. CDR3: CASSPRGGSTDEQYF. CDR3 DNA: TGTGCCAGCTCACCACGAGGGGGCAGTACGGACGAGCAGTACTTC. Variable domain in full (rest from reference TRBV18 and TRBJ2-7): NAGVMQNPRHLVRRRGQEARLRCSPMKGHSHVYWYRQLPEEGLKFMVYLQKENIIDESGMPKERFSAEFPKEGPSILRIQQVVRGDSAAYFCASSPRGGSTDEQYFGPGTRLTVT.

This chain links TRBV4-2 with TRBJ2-1; D is ambiguous. The CDR3 loop spans 13 amino acids. V dropped 0 bases and J dropped 4 bases, with 4 bases sitting between them. Per the germline V gene, CDR1 is LGHNA and CDR2 is YNFKEQ. The CDR3 reads CASSQETYNEQFF. The CDR3 coding sequence is TGTGCCAGCAGCCAAGAGACATACAATGAGCAGTTCTTC.

This clone was observed once. This chain links TRBV6-6 with TRBJ1-5, with unresolved D. Germline V lookup: CDR1 MNHNY, CDR2 SVGAGI (reference sequence). CDR3 length: 15 amino acids. V was pared by 1 base and J by 0 bases, with 7 bases between. The CDR3 DNA reads as TGTGCCAGCAGTTACTTGGCAGATAGCAATCAGCCCCAGCATTTT. Protein product: CASSYLADSNQPQHF.

The chain joins TRBV18 to TRBJ2-5; 7 bases map to TRBD1. V dropped 4 bases and J dropped 1; count of bases not matched to a gene: 0. The germline V gene has CDR1 KGHSH and CDR2 LQKENI. The CDR3 contains 13 residues. The CDR3 region has the DNA TGTGCCAGCTCACGGGACAGCCAAGAGACCCAGTACTTC. Translation gives CASSRDSQETQYF.

This chain uses TRBV12-3 or TRBV12-4 with TRBJ2-7; TRBD1 might be the D (5 bases). V was cut by 3 bases and J by 5 bases, with 11 bases left in between. This CDR3 has 13 residues. CDR3: CASSFGQGDEQYF. In nucleotides, the CDR3 is TGTGCCAGCAGTTTTGGGCAGGGTGACGAGCAGTACTTC.